The sequence of this TCR beta chain was determined in a study of blood T cell repertoires in COVID-19. About the study: T cells, B-cell-depleted T cells, or PBMCs provided the cDNA or gDNA that served as material.

Clones were sequenced by immunoSEQ multiplex PCR, and TCRdb holds only the in-frame ones, with some missing. The sample includes 150,000 or so clones, roughly 85% of them seen just once. Germline CDR1 is SEHNR and CDR2 is FQNEAQ (reference sequence). The CDR3 has 14 residues. Between the trimmed V and J ends, which lost 4 bases and 2 bases, there was a span of 12 bases. Sequencing was done on a sample of PBMCs or T cells enriched from blood (not recorded which). This clonotype was obtained from a woman aged 45-60 years who had recovered from COVID-19. The V and J genes are TRBV7-9 and TRBJ2-7, with D tentatively TRBD1 (5 bases). The CDR3 DNA is TGTGCCAGCAGCTCAGTTGACAGACCCTACGAGCAGTACTTC. Encoded protein: CASSSVDRPYEQYF.